These 32 T cell receptor beta chains came from one sample sequenced in a study of blood T cell repertoires in COVID-19. The protocol was immunoSEQ multiplex PCR, while the TCRdb copy is restricted to in-frame clones and leaves out a portion. This table holds 51,000 or so clones, roughly 86% found once. Sequencing used peripheral blood. These receptors originate from a man older than 75 with active or convalescent COVID-19.

The sample holds one count of this clone. CDR3 region: CASSLSPQGNTGELFF. The DNA of the CDR3 is TGTGCCAGCAGCTTGAGCCCGCAGGGAAACACCGGGGAGCTGTTTTTT. The V call is TRBV7-8, the J call TRBJ2-2; a possible D gene is TRBD1 (5 bases). CDR1 is SGHVS, CDR2 FQNEAQ, per germline. The CDR3 covers 16 residues. V shed 3 bases and J shed 2 bases, with 13 bases lying between them.

The chain carries TRBV7-2 and TRBJ2-4; 7 positions match TRBD2. CDR1 is SGHTA and CDR2 is FQGNSA in the germline V gene. CDR3 length: 16 amino acids. Unmatched junction bases numbered 10, after V lost 2 bases and J lost 6 bases. CDR3: CASSLWGSTGGNIQYF. CDR3 DNA: TGTGCCAGCAGCTTATGGGGAAGTACGGGGGGAAACATTCAGTACTTC.

The sample holds one count of this clone. The chain is built from TRBV5-4 and TRBJ1-2, with D possibly being TRBD1 (6 bases). Trimming removed 4 bases at V and 2 bases at J, with 15 bases between. In germline, CDR1 is SGHNT, CDR2 YYREEE (reference sequence). The CDR3 is made up of 15 amino acids. The CDR3 region has the DNA TGTGCCAGCAGCCTCCCGACAGGCGAGAACTATGGCTACACCTTC. It yields the protein CASSLPTGENYGYTF.

This chain joins TRBV10-2 and TRBJ2-1, with TRBD2 matching 9 bases. This CDR3 has 14 amino acids. The V segment lost 7 bases and the J segment 7 bases; nucleotides outside the gene matches: 8. Germline loops: CDR1 WSHSY, CDR2 SAAADI. CDR3 sequence (DNA): TGCGCCAGCACGAAGCCGGGACTAGCAAATGAGCAGTTCTTC. Translated, it gives CASTKPGLANEQFF.

V usage is TRBV5-6 and J usage is TRBJ1-1, with D maybe TRBD1 (5 bases). Trimming left V 2 bases short and J 6 bases short, with 17 bases between. CDR3 length equals 15 residues. In germline, CDR1 is SGHDT, CDR2 YYEEEE. The CDR3 coding sequence is TGTGCCAGCAGCTTTGTAGACGGGAGGGGCGCTGAAGCTTTCTTT. Its protein is CASSFVDGRGAEAFF.

The rearrangement joins TRBV7-2 to TRBJ1-1, with no clear D. The germline CDR1 and CDR2 sequences are SGHTA and FQGNSA. V was shortened by 0 bases and J by 1 base, with 12 bases between the two germline ends. This CDR3 has 16 amino acids. CDR3 nucleotides: TGTGCCAGCAGCTTAGCGCTAGGTGTCGGGAACACTGAAGCTTTCTTT. This encodes CASSLALGVGNTEAFF.

The rearrangement joins TRBV7-9 to TRBJ2-1, with TRBD2 matching over 12 bases. V lost 5 bases, J lost 7 bases, and 6 bases stayed unmatched. This CDR3 is built from 15 residues. CDR1 SEHNR and CDR2 FQNEAQ come from the germline V gene (reference sequence). This chain's CDR3 is CASSPGLAGENEQFF. For the CDR3, the DNA is TGTGCCAGCAGCCCGGGACTAGCGGGTGAAAATGAGCAGTTCTTC.

Details on this clone: Within the sample, other DNA sequences also encode this same CDR3. This rearrangement joins TRBV12-3 or TRBV12-4 to TRBJ1-1; no definite D call. This CDR3 has 13 amino acids. Trimming left V 3 bases short and J 1 base short, with 6 bases between. This chain's CDR3 is CASSFGENTEAFF. The CDR3 coding sequence is TGTGCCAGCAGTTTCGGGGAGAACACTGAAGCTTTCTTT.

This chain links TRBV6-2 or TRBV6-3 with TRBJ1-2; D is possibly TRBD1 (5 bases). Per the germline V gene, CDR1 is MNHEY and CDR2 is SVGEGT. The CDR3 runs 15 residues. Trimming removed 4 bases from V and 7 bases from J, with 19 bases in between. The CDR3 loop reads CASSWVDNSLGGYTF. DNA of the CDR3: TGTGCCAGCAGTTGGGTGGACAACTCACTTGGTGGCTACACCTTC.

This clone was counted a single time. The chain uses TRBV27 and TRBJ2-7, with TRBD1 identical over 11 bases. Per germline, CDR1 MNHEY and CDR2 SMNVEV (reference sequence). V was clipped by 6 bases and J by 4 bases; unmatched bases: 8. The CDR3 is made up of 15 amino acids. CDR3 bases: TGTGCCAGCAGCCGATCCGGGACAGGGGGGTACGAGCAGTACTTC. Amino acids: CASSRSGTGGYEQYF.

The chain links TRBV6-6 to TRBJ1-5, with no clear D. CDR3 length: 12 residues. Per germline, CDR1 MNHNY and CDR2 SVGAGI (reference sequence). Trimming cost V 10 bases and J 2 bases, with 9 bases left between them. In DNA form, the CDR3 reads TGTGCCACCCACGGGGGCAATCAGCCCCAGCATTTT. Translated, it gives CATHGGNQPQHF.

The chain recombines TRBV28 with TRBJ2-6; 8 bases are shared with TRBD1. This CDR3 is built from 15 residues. Germline CDR1 MDHEN, CDR2 SYDVKM. V lost 5 bases and J lost 0; bases outside the gene matches: 0. The CDR3 loop is CASSDRGSGANVLTF. CDR3 nucleotide sequence: TGTGCCAGCAGTGACAGGGGCTCTGGGGCCAACGTCCTGACTTTC. The full variable domain, completed using reference TRBV28 and TRBJ2-6, is DVKVTQSSRYLVKRTGEKVFLECVQDMDHENMFWYRQDPGLGLRLIYFSYDVKMKEKGDIPEGYSVSREKKERFSLILESASTNQTSMYLCASSDRGSGANVLTFGAGSRLTVL.

The J gene is TRBJ1-1, the V gene TRBV19; 9 positions match TRBD1. CDR1 is LNHDA and CDR2 is SQIVND in the germline V gene (reference sequence). The trim removed 7 bases at V and 5 bases at J, leaving 11 bases unmatched. The CDR3 sequence is 15 residues long. In DNA, the CDR3 is TGTGCCAGTAAGGAGGGAGACAGGGGGTGGACTGAAGCTTTCTTT. Amino acid sequence: CASKEGDRGWTEAFF.

This chain joins TRBV4-1 and TRBJ2-7, with D perhaps TRBD1 (5 bases). Germline V gene lookup returns CDR1 MGHRA and CDR2 YSYEKL. Trimming stripped 4 bases from V and 0 bases from J, with 16 bases between. CDR3 length: 16 residues. The CDR3 region has the DNA TGCGCCAGCAGCCCAAGGGGCGGCACCCTCTCCTACGAGCAGTACTTC. This encodes CASSPRGGTLSYEQYF.

In the case of this clone: The missing conserved phenylalanine or tryptophan at the end of this CDR3 makes a read error likely. The limits of the CDR3 on the DNA are not certain, so only TCRdb's listed CDR3 is given. The chain recombines TRBV6-1 with TRBJ2-7; the table's D call TRBD1 went unverified against the DNA. Germline V CDR1 and CDR2: MNHNS, SASEGT. The CDR3 numbers 13 amino acids, ends counted. CDR3 sequence reads: CASSDLPRQIKGL.

The V and J genes are TRBV6-5 and TRBJ1-2; no clear D gene. CDR3 size: 15 residues. Germline-derived CDR1 and CDR2 are MNHEY and SVGAGI. Trimming pared 2 bases from V and 8 bases from J, leaving 18 bases between. In DNA, the CDR3 is TGTGCCAGCAGTTACGGGCTCGTCGGGTCGGGAGGCTACACCTTC. It specifies CASSYGLVGSGGYTF.

The chain joins TRBV7-2 to TRBJ1-6; D not resolved. The V gene lost 0 bases and the J gene lost 7 bases, with 7 bases spanning the gap. The CDR3 loop spans 14 amino acids. Germline lookup yields CDR1 SGHTA and CDR2 FQGNSA. CDR3 protein: CASSLALSNSPLHF. The CDR3 DNA follows: TGTGCCAGCAGCTTAGCGCTGAGCAATTCACCCCTCCACTTT.

The chain carries TRBV30 and TRBJ1-4; 7 nucleotides agree with TRBD1. The ends lost 4 bases at V and 0 bases at J; junction bases unmatched: 5. Germline V gene lookup returns CDR1 GTSNPN and CDR2 SVGIG (reference sequence). The CDR3 has 15 residues. CDR3 sequence reads: CAWNTDRATNEKLFF. The CDR3, as DNA: TGTGCCTGGAACACCGACAGGGCAACTAATGAAAAACTGTTTTTT.

The gene calls are TRBV19 and TRBJ1-2; D possibly corresponds to TRBD1 (5 bases). The CDR3 spans 16 residues. Trimming removed 3 bases at V and 2 bases at J, with 16 bases between. Germline CDR1 reads LNHDA; CDR2 reads SQIVND (reference sequence). The CDR3 DNA is TGTGCCAGTAGTATTACAGCAGGGATGGGGAACTATGGCTACACCTTC. Protein: CASSITAGMGNYGYTF.

The rearrangement uses TRBV7-9 and TRBJ1-6; 8 bases line up with TRBD1. Germline V CDR1 and CDR2: SEHNR, FQNEAQ (reference sequence). This CDR3 region has 15 residues. V trimming: 4 bases; J trimming: 7 bases; junction bases outside the gene matches: 6. CDR3 region: CASSSTGGGNSPLHF. The CDR3 DNA reads as TGTGCCAGCAGCTCTACAGGGGGTGGCAATTCACCCCTCCACTTT.

The chain has TRBV19 and TRBJ1-2; D perhaps matches TRBD1 (6 bases). The CDR3 covers 15 residues. Germline CDR1 and CDR2: LNHDA and SQIVND (reference sequence). The V end was cut by 4 bases, the J end by 4 bases, with 16 bases between. The CDR3 nucleotides are TGTGCCAGTAGTACCCGACGGACAGTTCGCTATGGCTACACCTTC. Its protein is CASSTRRTVRYGYTF.

V gene TRBV4-1 combines with J gene TRBJ2-7; 9 bases fit TRBD1. The junction had 3 bases not matched to a gene; V was cut back by 2 bases and J by 1 base. Germline V lookup: CDR1 MGHRA, CDR2 YSYEKL. The CDR3 is 15 amino acids. Here the CDR3 reads CASSQRQGVSYEQYF. The CDR3 DNA sequence: TGCGCCAGCAGCCAACGACAGGGGGTATCCTACGAGCAGTACTTC.

The CDR3 coding sequence is TGCGCCAGCAGACACCCCGGACCAGGGGCCCTCTCTGGAAACACCATATATTTT. Translation gives CASRHPGPGALSGNTIYF. The V gene is TRBV10-1, the J gene TRBJ1-3, with D possibly matching TRBD1 (6 bases). V gave up 6 bases and J gave up 0 bases, with 21 bases separating them. Germline V gene data show CDR1 as WNHNN and CDR2 as SYGVQD (reference sequence). The CDR3 spans 18 residues.

The V and J genes are TRBV5-1 and TRBJ1-2; D is unclear. V lost 0 bases to trimming and J lost 4 bases, with 7 bases between them. This CDR3 has 13 amino acids. CDR1 SGHRS and CDR2 YFSETQ come from the germline V gene. This chain's CDR3 is CASSLDERYGYTF. CDR3 DNA: TGCGCCAGCAGCTTGGACGAGCGCTATGGCTACACCTTC.

The chain has TRBV5-1 and TRBJ1-2; D possibly corresponds to TRBD1 (6 bases). Trimming left V 4 bases short and J 0 bases short, with 16 bases between. Germline V gives CDR1 SGHRS, CDR2 YFSETQ. The CDR3 contains 16 residues. The CDR3 loop is CASSPNPDRSNYGYTF. The CDR3 bases are TGCGCCAGCAGCCCCAATCCGGACAGATCTAACTATGGCTACACCTTC.

The chain uses TRBV12-3 or TRBV12-4 and TRBJ2-5; possible D gene TRBD2, 5 bases. Between the trimmed V and J ends, which lost 6 bases and 7 bases, there was a span of 15 bases. The CDR3 is made up of 13 amino acids. CDR3 sequence: CASRTDLGATQYF. The CDR3 DNA sequence: TGTGCCAGCAGGACCGACTTGGGAGCGACCCAGTACTTC.

The chain joins TRBV7-2 to TRBJ2-1; TRBD2 agrees at 12 bases. Germline assignment: CDR1 SGHTA and CDR2 FQGNSA. J gave up 2 bases and V 3 bases, and 8 bases lay outside the gene matches. This CDR3 contains 18 residues. The CDR3 DNA reads as TGTGCCAGCAGCTTTAGCTGGACTAGCGGGGCAACCTACAATGAGCAGTTCTTC. Its translation is CASSFSWTSGATYNEQFF. The complete variable domain, with remaining parts taken from reference TRBV7-2 and TRBJ2-1, reads GAGVSQSPSNKVTEKGKDVELRCDPISGHTALYWYRQSLGQGLEFLIYFQGNSAPDKSGLPSDRFSAERTGGSVSTLTIQRTQQEDSAVYLCASSFSWTSGATYNEQFFGPGTRLTVL.

This rearrangement joins TRBV5-3 to TRBJ1-5, with D possibly being TRBD1 (5 bases). TRBV5-3 falls under the ORF class, with uncertain function. Between the trimmed V and J ends, which lost 4 bases and 6 bases, there was a span of 26 bases. The length of the CDR3 is 18 residues. CDR3 residues: CARSRGRGDTGAGQPQHF. In DNA form, the CDR3 reads TGTGCCAGAAGCCGGGGGAGGGGCGATACAGGAGCGGGTCAGCCCCAGCATTTT.

V gene TRBV24-1 combines with J gene TRBJ2-7; possibly TRBD2 for D (5 bases). Trimming took off 3 bases at V and 5 bases at J, with 13 bases between the two ends. This CDR3 has 14 residues. Germline V gives CDR1 KGHDR, CDR2 SFDVKD. CDR3 sequence reads: CATSDGQARDEQYF. CDR3 nucleotides: TGTGCCACCAGTGATGGGCAGGCGCGGGACGAGCAGTACTTC.

The chain is built from TRBV10-2 and TRBJ1-1; TRBD1 matches at 11 bases. Per the germline V gene, CDR1 is WSHSY and CDR2 is SAAADI. V gave up 3 bases and J gave up 10 bases; unmatched junction bases: 4. CDR3 size: 13 residues. In DNA form, the CDR3 reads TGCGCCAGCAGTGAAGGACAGGGGGCTAGAGCTTTCTTT. Its protein product is CASSEGQGARAFF.

The chain is built from TRBV6-1 and TRBJ2-7; 8 nucleotides align to TRBD2. The CDR3 runs to 16 residues. CDR1 is MNHNS, CDR2 SASEGT, per germline. The trim removed 6 bases at V and 0 bases at J, leaving 10 bases unmatched. The CDR3 DNA follows: TGTGCCAGCAGAGAACCGTTTAGCGGGGCCTCCTACGAGCAGTACTTC. It encodes CASREPFSGASYEQYF.

The chain combines TRBV18 with TRBJ2-3; D is unclear. Looked up from germline, CDR1 is KGHSH and CDR2 is LQKENI. The V end was cut by 3 bases, the J end by 0 bases, with 7 bases between. The CDR3 contains 14 residues. CDR3 region: CASSPPTSTDTQYF. CDR3 nucleotide sequence: TGTGCCAGCTCACCTCCCACTAGCACAGATACGCAGTATTTT. Supplemented by reference TRBV18 and TRBJ2-3, the full variable domain reads NAGVMQNPRHLVRRRGQEARLRCSPMKGHSHVYWYRQLPEEGLKFMVYLQKENIIDESGMPKERFSAEFPKEGPSILRIQQVVRGDSAAYFCASSPPTSTDTQYFGPGTRLTVL.